The rows below give T cell receptor beta chains drawn from one sample of a study of Ad26.COV2.S vaccination and SARS-CoV-2 variants. Profiled with immunoSEQ multiplex PCR; TCRdb holds only in-frame clones, not every one. The table includes 320,000 or so clones, roughly nine tenths detected once. Source: peripheral blood, taken in a trial of Ad26.COV2.S vaccine versus placebo. The receptors stem from a person between 18 and 59 years old who received the Ad26.COV2.S COVID-19 vaccine or a placebo. Both conserved end residues are part of each CDR3. D genes are given only for firm matches. Some rows mark clone size as missing; the rest say once, few, many or name a class of expanded clone.

d_call clone_size j_call v_call cdr3_nt cdr3_aa
NA once TRBJ1-2 TRBV5-6 TGTGCCAGCAGCTTGGGTTCCGGGGCCAGAAGCTATGGCTACACCTTC CASSLGSGARSYGYTF
TRBD2 NA TRBJ2-1 TRBV6-4 TGTGCCAGCAGTAGCGGGAGCTCCTACAATGAGCAGTTCTTC CASSSGSSYNEQFF
NA NA TRBJ1-6 TRBV6-8 TGTGCCAGCAGCTCCATCAAGGGACTGCCCACCTCCTATAATTCACCCCTCCACTTT CASSSIKGLPTSYNSPLHF
NA NA TRBJ1-5 TRBV2 TGTGCCAGCTGTTGGGCCGACAGTTATAGCAATCAGCCCCAGCATTTT CASCWADSYSNQPQHF
TRBD1 NA TRBJ2-4 TRBV4-1 TGCGCCAGCAGCCAGGGGTCTCAGGGGGAGAGGGCCAAAAACATTCAGTACTTC CASSQGSQGERAKNIQYF
NA NA TRBJ2-1 TRBV24-1 TGTGCCACCAGTGCAGGGGTTCTAAATGAGCAGTTCTTC CATSAGVLNEQFF
NA NA TRBJ1-1 TRBV6-5 TGTGCCAGCAGTTCCTCGGGACGGAGGTTTACTGAAGCTTTCTTT CASSSSGRRFTEAFF
NA NA TRBJ2-2 TRBV3-1/TRBV3-2 TGTGCCAGCAGCTTTATCCTGGGACACCCGAACACCGGGGAGCTGTTTTTT CASSFILGHPNTGELFF
NA NA TRBJ1-1 TRBV19 TGTGCCAGTAGTATTCTCCGGAACACTGAAGCTTTCTTT CASSILRNTEAFF
TRBD1 once TRBJ2-5 TRBV7-2 TGTGCCAGCCACGGCGACGCCGGGACAGGGGTTTGGGAGACCCAGTACTTC CASHGDAGTGVWETQYF
NA NA TRBJ1-1 TRBV2 TGTGCCAGCAGAGAGGGCCGTGGGGGCACTGAAGCTTTCTTT CASREGRGGTEAFF
NA NA TRBJ2-7 TRBV7-8 TGTGCCAGCAGCTTAGCGCCCGATTACTACGAGCAGTACTTC CASSLAPDYYEQYF
NA once TRBJ1-1 TRBV29-1 TGCAGCGTTGGTGGTATTATACTTGGTGCTTTCTTT CSVGGIILGAFF
NA NA TRBJ1-1 TRBV6-2/TRBV6-3 TGTGCCAGCAGTTACCCGGACAGTCCGGGCACTGAAGCTTTCTTT CASSYPDSPGTEAFF
NA NA TRBJ1-1 TRBV9 TGTGCCAGCAGCGTAGATTTTGAGGGAATCGCTGAAGCTTTCTTT CASSVDFEGIAEAFF
TRBD1 NA TRBJ1-3 TRBV5-1 TGCGCCAGCAGCTTACCGACAGGGTCGGCTGGAAACACCATATATTTT CASSLPTGSAGNTIYF
TRBD2 NA TRBJ2-3 TRBV19 TGTGCCAGTAGTCCCGGGACTAGCGGGGGGGCAGATACGCAGTATTTT CASSPGTSGGADTQYF
TRBD1 NA TRBJ2-7 TRBV6-5 TGTGCCAGCAGTCACGGACAGGGAACCTACGAGCAGTACTTC CASSHGQGTYEQYF
NA NA TRBJ1-4 TRBV19 TGTGCCAGTAGTATATCAACAGCAACTAATGAAAAACTGTTTTTT CASSISTATNEKLFF
NA NA TRBJ1-2 TRBV6-5 TGTGCCAGCAGAACCGACTCCTCCTCATCCTATGGCTACACCTTC CASRTDSSSSYGYTF
TRBD2 NA TRBJ2-1 TRBV9 TGTGCCAGCAGCGTAGTACCGGGGGGGCCGGTCAGTGAGCAGTTCTTC CASSVVPGGPVSEQFF
TRBD1 NA TRBJ1-5 TRBV19 TGTGCCAGTTCTTCCGGGACCCCAGGGGGACCCCAGCATTTT CASSSGTPGGPQHF
TRBD1 NA TRBJ1-4 TRBV28 TGTGCCAGCAGTGCCCATGACAGGGTTAATGAAAAACTGTTTTTT CASSAHDRVNEKLFF
NA NA TRBJ1-4 TRBV7-2 TGTGCCAGCAGCTCCAATAATGAAAAACTGTTTTTT CASSSNNEKLFF